This T cell receptor (beta chain) was recorded in a study of T cell responses to AZD1222 COVID-19 vaccine. Remarks on this clone: Antigen: not known.

Notes on the study in general: At study baseline, merely a handful of AZD1222 recipients were seropositive.

Losses at the gene ends were 6 bases for V and 4 bases for J; bases not matched to a gene: 9. Looked up from germline, CDR1 is KGHSH and CDR2 is LQKENI. The CDR3 sequence is 15 residues long. Repertoires were generated with immunoSEQ multiplex PCR, while TCRdb's copy carries only in-frame clones and drops some. The sample records over 150,000 clones, around nine tenths being singletons. The source is an adult who received the AZD1222 COVID-19 vaccine. The starting material was peripheral blood, obtained 28 days after the second AZD1222 dose. The chain is built from TRBV18 and TRBJ2-1, with 7 bases lining up with TRBD2. CDR3 DNA sequence: TGTGCCAGCTCCCGACCTAGCGGACTTTACAATGAGCAGTTCTTC. This encodes CASSRPSGLYNEQFF.